This T cell receptor beta chain was observed in a study of shared clonotypes between healthy human individuals. The donors, all of them Caucasian adults, lived in Nashville, Tennessee. A CD45RA-negative memory subset and a CD45RA+ naive subset were separated from the CD4+ cells. Assay used: immunoSEQ multiplex PCR; TCRdb lists only in-frame clones, some missing. The sample has roughly 1,600,000 clones; around 98.5% are singletons. This clone appeared once. Its antigen is currently unknown. Study-wide findings and caveats: The diversity represented, both genetic and in exposure history, was limited by few donors. Collection of samples was limited to blood; tissue repertoires likely differ.

Trimming left V 3 bases short and J 3 bases short, with 14 bases between. The CDR3 covers 14 residues. Germline-derived CDR1 and CDR2 are GTSNPN and SVGIG (reference sequence). The sequence was collected from a man aged 25 to 40 in good health. The sequenced sample consisted of naive CD4+ T cells sorted from blood. As to subset: CD45RA+ positively selected. This rearrangement joins TRBV30 to TRBJ1-1; no reliable D call. The CDR3 DNA sequence: TGTGCCTGGAGCCTCGATAAGGAGGACACTGAAGCTTTCTTT. Its translation is CAWSLDKEDTEAFF.